Given below is one T cell receptor beta chain in context. The sample belongs to a study of blood T cells in healthy people across ages. The germline V and J ends were trimmed by 1 base and 11 bases, with 8 bases remaining between them. Germline V gene lookup returns CDR1 SEHNR and CDR2 FQNEAQ (reference sequence). The length of the CDR3 is 11 residues. It was with a sample-barcoded 5' primer and a J-beta primer mix that a second PCR of about 6 to 12 cycles was run. TCRdb itself ran the 5' RACE reads through MiXCR, one entry per CDR3 protein. The sample has about a million distinct CDR3 sequences, around two fifths seen once.

This sequence joins TRBV7-9 and TRBJ2-5; D unclear. Source material: blood. The TCR comes from a man younger than 30 in good health. The CDR3 DNA reads TGTGCCAGCAGCTTAGTGCCTGAGCAGTACTTC. Translating it yields CASSLVPEQYF. The full variable domain, its missing parts supplied by reference TRBV7-9 and TRBJ2-5, is DTGVSQNPRHKITKRGQNVTFRCDPISEHNRLYWYRQTLGQGPEFLTYFQNEAQLEKSRLLSDRFSAERPKGSFSTLEIQRTEQGDSAMYLCASSLVPEQYFGPGTRLLVL.